Reported below is one T cell receptor (beta chain). The record originates from a study of blood T cell repertoires in COVID-19. Study summary: T cells, B-cell-depleted T cells, or PBMCs supplied cDNA or gDNA.

Using immunoSEQ multiplex PCR, the repertoire was profiled, and TCRdb retains in-frame clones only, with some absent. In the table there are 200,000 to 250,000 clones, roughly 82% of which are singletons. Sample: peripheral blood. This receptor was obtained from a woman between 65 and 79 years old with acute or convalescent COVID-19.

The CDR3 nucleotides are TGTGCCAGCAGTTCGACAGGCCGCTATGGCTACACCTTC. This translates into CASSSTGRYGYTF. The chain combines TRBV6-5 with TRBJ1-2; a possible D gene is TRBD1 (6 bases). This CDR3 spans 13 amino acids. Trimming shortened V by 4 bases and J by 4 bases, and 10 bases separated the two germline ends. Germline V CDR1 and CDR2: MNHEY, SVGAGI.